This passage covers 13 T cell receptor beta chains from one sample sequenced in a study of blood T cell repertoires in COVID-19. The data were produced by immunoSEQ multiplex PCR, yet TCRdb's version contains in-frame clones alone and is incomplete. Of under 300,000 clones in the sample, around 87% are singletons; the top ten hold 1.5% to 2%. Material: PBMCs or T cells enriched from blood (not recorded which). Every receptor here comes from a woman aged 45-60 years who had recovered from COVID-19.

The chain uses TRBV2 and TRBJ2-2, with 8 bases aligning to TRBD2. Germline CDR1 and CDR2: SNHLY and FYNNEI. Unmatched junction bases numbered 6, after V lost 4 bases and J lost 5 bases. The CDR3 length is 15 residues. DNA of the CDR3: TGTGCCAGCAGTGGCACTCTAGCGGGTACCGGGGAGCTGTTTTTT. Its translation is CASSGTLAGTGELFF.

V gene TRBV28 combines with J gene TRBJ2-3, with D perhaps TRBD2 (6 bases). CDR1 MDHEN and CDR2 SYDVKM come from the germline V gene. Trimming cost V 3 bases and J 4 bases, with 14 bases left between them. The CDR3 runs 15 residues. The DNA for the CDR3 is TGTGCCAGCAGTTTGGGTGGGAGGAACGCAGATACGCAGTATTTT. Protein product: CASSLGGRNADTQYF.

J is TRBJ2-1 and V is TRBV11-2, with 7 bases matching TRBD1. The germline V gene encodes CDR1 SGHAT and CDR2 FQNNGV. The V gene end was trimmed by 1 base and the J gene end by 4 bases; junction bases not matched to a gene: 7. The CDR3 consists of 16 residues. The CDR3 sequence: CASSLADRIQYNEQFF. The CDR3 DNA sequence: TGTGCCAGCAGCTTAGCGGACAGGATACAGTACAATGAGCAGTTCTTC.

The CDR3 nucleotides read TGTGCCAGTAGTATCCAACAGGTGAAGGAGCCCCAGCATTTT. This gives the protein CASSIQQVKEPQHF. The rearrangement uses TRBV19 and TRBJ1-5; D is perhaps TRBD1 (5 bases). The CDR3 is 14 amino acids. V lost 3 bases and J 8 bases, leaving 14 bases between the germline ends. Germline CDR1 LNHDA, CDR2 SQIVND (reference sequence).

This chain uses TRBV27 with TRBJ2-1; TRBD2 matches 10 bases. The CDR3 sequence is 17 residues long. Germline V lookup: CDR1 MNHEY, CDR2 SMNVEV (reference sequence). V dropped 4 bases and J dropped 9; count of bases not matched to a gene: 15. The CDR3 DNA follows: TGTGCCAGCAGTTCCCCACTTCTAGCGGGAGTCTTAGGTGAGCAGTTCTTC. It codes for CASSSPLLAGVLGEQFF.

The J gene is TRBJ1-3, the V gene TRBV5-1; the D is unclear. V lost 6 bases and J 0 bases, leaving 7 bases between the germline ends. The CDR3 spans 13 residues. Looked up from germline, CDR1 is SGHRS and CDR2 is YFSETQ. The chain's CDR3 is CASKESSGNTIYF. The CDR3 nucleotides read TGCGCCAGCAAGGAGTCCTCTGGAAACACCATATATTTT. Looking up the rest from reference TRBV5-1 and TRBJ1-3 gives the full variable domain: KAGVTQTPRYLIKTRGQQVTLSCSPISGHRSVSWYQQTPGQGLQFLFEYFSETQRNKGNFPGRFSGRQFSNSRSEMNVSTLELGDSALYLCASKESSGNTIYFGEGSWLTVV.

This rearrangement joins TRBV27 to TRBJ2-4, with 9 bases matching TRBD1. V shed 5 bases, J shed 3 bases, and the junction held 11 bases outside the gene matches. CDR3 size: 17 residues. Germline V CDR1 and CDR2: MNHEY, SMNVEV (reference sequence). The CDR3 DNA follows: TGTGCCAGCAGTGCCTCCGGGGGACAGGGTTACAAAAACATTCAGTACTTC. Translation gives CASSASGGQGYKNIQYF.

This chain uses TRBV28 with TRBJ2-3, with 12 positions matching TRBD2. This CDR3 spans 18 amino acids. Germline CDR1 is MDHEN and CDR2 is SYDVKM. Trimming at V came to 4 bases and at J to 2 bases, leaving 10 bases not matched to a gene. The CDR3 loop is CASSSLTGLAGTTDTQYF. DNA for the CDR3: TGTGCCAGCAGTTCCCTAACCGGACTAGCGGGGACCACAGATACGCAGTATTTT. Based on the CDR3 plus reference TRBV28 and TRBJ2-3, the full variable domain is DVKVTQSSRYLVKRTGEKVFLECVQDMDHENMFWYRQDPGLGLRLIYFSYDVKMKEKGDIPEGYSVSREKKERFSLILESASTNQTSMYLCASSSLTGLAGTTDTQYFGPGTRLTVL.

This rearrangement joins TRBV18 to TRBJ1-5; possibly TRBD1 for D (6 bases). The CDR3 covers 15 residues. Germline values: CDR1 KGHSH, CDR2 LQKENI. V dropped 4 bases and J dropped 6 bases, with 16 bases sitting between them. CDR3 region: CASSLDTGISQPQHF. The CDR3 coding sequence is TGTGCCAGCTCACTAGACACAGGGATTTCTCAGCCCCAGCATTTT.

The chain employs TRBV5-4 and TRBJ1-2; 9 bases are a match to TRBD1. This CDR3 spans 16 amino acids. V lost 0 bases, J lost 4 bases, and 7 bases stayed unmatched. Germline CDR1 is SGHNT and CDR2 is YYREEE (reference sequence). CDR3 DNA sequence: TGTGCCAGCAGCTTGGGCGGGGACAGGGTGCCCTATGGCTACACCTTC. It codes for CASSLGGDRVPYGYTF.

This clone came up a few times. V and J are TRBV5-1 and TRBJ2-2, with a weak D call TRBD2 (6 bases). Trimming shortened V by 2 bases and J by 7 bases, and 12 bases separated the two germline ends. Germline V gene lookup returns CDR1 SGHRS and CDR2 YFSETQ. The CDR3 covers 14 residues. The CDR3 loop is CASSFGSEGGELFF. The CDR3 DNA is TGCGCCAGCAGCTTCGGGAGCGAAGGCGGGGAGCTGTTTTTT. Full variable domain (rest looked up from reference TRBV5-1 and TRBJ2-2): KAGVTQTPRYLIKTRGQQVTLSCSPISGHRSVSWYQQTPGQGLQFLFEYFSETQRNKGNFPGRFSGRQFSNSRSEMNVSTLELGDSALYLCASSFGSEGGELFFGEGSRLTVL.

The chain has TRBV28 and TRBJ2-7; TRBD2 matches at 12 bases. J gave up 2 bases and V 4 bases, and 6 bases lay outside the gene matches. This CDR3 is 16 amino acids long. Germline loops: CDR1 MDHEN, CDR2 SYDVKM. CDR3: CASSSPGLAGTYEQYF. DNA for the CDR3: TGTGCCAGCAGTTCCCCTGGACTAGCGGGAACCTACGAGCAGTACTTC.

The gene calls are TRBV5-6 and TRBJ1-6, with 7 bases that match TRBD1. The V segment lost 4 bases and the J segment 10 bases; nucleotides outside the gene matches: 11. In germline, CDR1 is SGHDT, CDR2 YYEEEE. This CDR3 has 15 residues. Here the CDR3 DNA reads TGTGCCAGCAGCCCAGATAAACAGGGGAACTCACCCCTCCACTTT. This codes for CASSPDKQGNSPLHF.